This T cell receptor (beta chain) was recovered during a study of glioma-infiltrating T cells. Whole-study findings and limits: Very few CDR3 sequences were shared between tissue and blood. Non-neoplastic patients had below-expected tissue-blood divergence, while all gliomas exceeded expectation.

This clonotype has ten or more counts. Its antigen is unknown. Using RNA template, CDR3s of TCR alpha and beta were amplified with iRepertoire arm-PCR. Tissue mRNA or PBMC total RNA, roughly 85-450 ng, went into one-step reverse transcription and amplification. Each CDR3 protein is one row after TCRdb ran MiXCR on the multiplex PCR reads. The data contain roughly 100,000 distinct CDR3 sequences, around 40% of them seen just once; the ten biggest clones take up around two fifths. V was cut by 5 bases and J by 3 bases, with 11 bases left in between. Per the germline V gene, CDR1 is LGHDT and CDR2 is YNNKEL (reference sequence). The CDR3 is 13 amino acids.

Sequenced input: glioma tissue, nonneoplastic brain tissue, or PBMCs (not recorded which). The clonotype was recovered from a human donor with low-grade glioma or glioblastoma, undergoing nonglioma brain surgery, or in good health (not recorded which). The V call is TRBV3-1, the J call TRBJ2-7; weak D call: TRBD1 (6 bases). CDR3 residues: CASSWDTDYEQYF. The CDR3 DNA follows: TGTGCCAGCAGCTGGGACACAGACTACGAGCAGTACTTC.